These 25 T cell receptor beta chains share one sample of origin, sequenced in a study of shared clonotypes between healthy human individuals. Produced via immunoSEQ multiplex PCR; TCRdb's table is partial and in-frame only. The profile shows around 640,000 clones, about 96% of them singletons. Naive CD8 cells lacked CD45RO, underwent positive selection for CCR7 and left out terminally differentiated effector memory CD45RA+ cells. The sequenced sample consisted of naive CD8+ T cells sorted from blood. These TCRs come from a woman under 40 in good health.

The V and J genes are TRBV28 and TRBJ2-7; no reliable D call. From germline, CDR1 is MDHEN and CDR2 SYDVKM. Trimming shortened V by 6 bases and J by 2 bases, and 14 bases separated the two germline ends. The CDR3 is 14 amino acids. For the CDR3, the DNA is TGTGCCAGCAGGCCCGTCGAGTTGACCTACGAGCAGTACTTC. Translating gives CASRPVELTYEQYF.

The CDR3 region is CASSDDPGQGADTQYF. The DNA for the CDR3 is TGTGCCAGCAGCGACGATCCGGGACAGGGGGCAGATACGCAGTATTTT. The chain employs TRBV2 and TRBJ2-3; 11 positions agree with TRBD1. CDR1 is SNHLY, CDR2 FYNNEI, per germline. J gave up 4 bases and V 6 bases, and 9 bases lay outside the gene matches. CDR3 length equals 16 residues.

This clone showed up just a few times. As DNA, the CDR3 is TGCGCCAGCAGTGAGCATGGGGTCCAGACCCAGTACTTC. It codes for CASSEHGVQTQYF. The V and J genes are TRBV10-2 and TRBJ2-5; D gene uncertain. The V end lost 2 bases, the J end lost 6 bases, and 10 bases lay between the germline ends. This CDR3 region has 13 residues. CDR1 WSHSY and CDR2 SAAADI come from the germline V gene.

The rearrangement uses TRBV4-1 and TRBJ2-1; 16 bases line up with TRBD2. CDR3 size: 16 residues. J was trimmed by 9 bases and V by 2 bases; bases with no gene match: 4. CDR1 and CDR2 (germline): MGHRA, YSYEKL. DNA of the CDR3: TGCGCCAGCAGCCAATGGGGGACTAGCGGGAGGGTTGAGCAGTTCTTC. Translation gives CASSQWGTSGRVEQFF.

The chain carries TRBV15 and TRBJ2-1, with TRBD2 matching 10 bases. The CDR3 length is 16 residues. Germline V gives CDR1 LNHNV, CDR2 YYDKDF (reference sequence). J gave up 7 bases and V 1 base, and 7 bases lay outside the gene matches. For the CDR3, the DNA is TGTGCCACCAGCAGAGGGACTAGCGGTTACAGGAATGAGCAGTTCTTC. Amino acid sequence: CATSRGTSGYRNEQFF.

This clone has a single count. The J gene is TRBJ2-1, the V gene TRBV28; 9 positions agree with TRBD2. V lost 8 bases and J lost 0; bases outside the gene matches: 2. The length of the CDR3 is 14 residues. Germline CDR1 and CDR2: MDHEN and SYDVKM. CDR3 sequence (DNA): TGTGCCAGCCTTAGCGGGAGCTCCTACAATGAGCAGTTCTTC. It is translated as CASLSGSSYNEQFF.

The rearrangement uses TRBV11-2 and TRBJ1-1; D gene uncertain. V lost 1 base and J lost 5, with 14 bases in between. CDR3 size: 15 residues. Germline CDR1 is SGHAT and CDR2 is FQNNGV. Here the CDR3 DNA reads TGTGCCAGCAGCTTAGGGGCGGGAGGAATGACTGAAGCTTTCTTT. As protein: CASSLGAGGMTEAFF.

The rearrangement uses TRBV7-3 and TRBJ2-2; D is unresolved. The CDR3 runs to 14 residues. The V end was cut by 5 bases, the J end by 6 bases, with 13 bases between. CDR1 is SGHTA and CDR2 is FQGTGA in the germline V gene. The DNA for the CDR3 is TGTGCCAGCAGCCCCTACGGTCAGCCCGGGGAGCTGTTTTTT. Translating gives CASSPYGQPGELFF. The full variable domain, in which reference TRBV7-3 and TRBJ2-2 provide the parts outside the CDR3, is GAGVSQTPSNKVTEKGKYVELRCDPISGHTALYWYRQSLGQGPEFLIYFQGTGAADDSGLPNDRFFAVRPEGSVSTLKIQRTERGDSAVYLCASSPYGQPGELFFGEGSRLTVL.

This chain links TRBV6-1 with TRBJ2-7, with TRBD2 matching 8 bases. V shed 0 bases and J 3 bases; nucleotides not matched to a gene: 4. Germline-derived CDR1 and CDR2 are MNHNS and SASEGT. The CDR3 loop spans 15 amino acids. The CDR3 region has the DNA TGTGCCAGCAGTGAAGCGCCGGGAGGGATCTACGAGCAGTACTTC. Amino acid sequence: CASSEAPGGIYEQYF.

This clone was seen only once. This chain uses TRBV19 with TRBJ2-5; D is perhaps TRBD1 or TRBD2 (5 bases each). The germline V and J ends were trimmed by 3 bases and 2 bases, with 16 bases remaining between them. The germline gives CDR1 LNHDA, CDR2 SQIVND (reference sequence). The CDR3 is 16 residues long. The CDR3 region is CASSMGPVRTQETQYF. The CDR3 bases are TGTGCCAGTAGTATGGGACCCGTCCGTACGCAAGAGACCCAGTACTTC.

The gene calls are TRBV28 and TRBJ2-7; possible D gene TRBD2, 5 bases. Trimming shortened V by 2 bases and J by 6 bases, and 17 bases separated the two germline ends. Per germline, CDR1 MDHEN and CDR2 SYDVKM. CDR3 length equals 15 residues. The CDR3, as DNA: TGTGCCAGCAGTTTAGTCGGGGTCCGCGGAGGCGAGCAGTACTTC. Its protein is CASSLVGVRGGEQYF.

The count of this clone is one. The J gene is TRBJ2-7, the V gene TRBV5-5; D could derive from TRBD1 or TRBD2 (5 bases each). Germline loops: CDR1 SGHKS, CDR2 YYEKEE (reference sequence). V lost 3 bases to trimming and J lost 0 bases, with 16 bases between them. The CDR3 is 16 residues long. The CDR3 nucleotides are TGTGCCAGCAGCTGGTTGGGACCCCTCAACTCCTACGAGCAGTACTTC. Its translation is CASSWLGPLNSYEQYF. The complete variable domain, with remaining parts taken from reference TRBV5-5 and TRBJ2-7, reads DAGVTQSPTHLIKTRGQQVTLRCSPISGHKSVSWYQQVLGQGPQFIFQYYEKEERGRGNFPDRFSARQFPNYSSELNVNALLLGDSALYLCASSWLGPLNSYEQYFGPGTRLTVT.

The gene calls are TRBV10-3 and TRBJ1-3; 10 positions match TRBD1. The J segment lost 5 bases and the V segment lost 5 bases, leaving 3 bases of the junction unmatched. The CDR3 is 14 amino acids. From germline, CDR1 is ENHRY and CDR2 SYGVKD. Here the CDR3 DNA reads TGTGCCATCAGTACGACAGGGGGCCGAAACACCATATATTTT. Its protein product is CAISTTGGRNTIYF.

V usage is TRBV28 and J usage is TRBJ2-7, with 8 nucleotides matching TRBD2. J was trimmed by 3 bases and V by 2 bases; bases with no gene match: 9. The CDR3 consists of 16 residues. CDR1 MDHEN and CDR2 SYDVKM come from the germline V gene. Here the CDR3 DNA reads TGTGCCAGCAGTTTAGTGTACGGCGGGGGGATCTACGAGCAGTACTTC. It specifies CASSLVYGGGIYEQYF.

V and J are TRBV28 and TRBJ1-4; maybe TRBD1 (6 bases). The CDR3 is 14 residues long. V lost 5 bases and J lost 6, with 13 bases in between. Germline lookup yields CDR1 MDHEN and CDR2 SYDVKM. This chain's CDR3 is CASSRDIIDEKLFF. DNA for the CDR3: TGTGCCAGCAGTAGGGACATAATTGATGAAAAACTGTTTTTT.

The V gene is TRBV4-1, the J gene TRBJ1-6; D possibly corresponds to TRBD1 (5 bases). Trimming left V 2 bases short and J 7 bases short, with 12 bases between. The CDR3 has 15 amino acids. Germline V gene lookup returns CDR1 MGHRA and CDR2 YSYEKL. The CDR3 is CASSQQTGSNSPLHF. In nucleotides, the CDR3 is TGCGCCAGCAGCCAACAAACAGGTTCAAATTCACCCCTCCACTTT.

The chain uses TRBV28 and TRBJ2-7; D may be TRBD2 (6 bases). V lost 2 bases, J lost 4 bases, and 12 bases lay in between. The CDR3 consists of 14 residues. Germline loops: CDR1 MDHEN, CDR2 SYDVKM. The CDR3 reads CASSLGGSPYEQYF. The CDR3 DNA reads as TGTGCCAGCAGTTTAGGGGGGAGCCCTTACGAGCAGTACTTC.

This clone was observed once. CDR3 DNA sequence: TGCGCCAGCAGCTTGTCGAGGGGACTAGCGGCCCACGAGCAGTACTTC. It specifies CASSLSRGLAAHEQYF. The J gene is TRBJ2-7, the V gene TRBV5-1; 11 nucleotides agree with TRBD2. The CDR3 is made up of 16 amino acids. Germline V gives CDR1 SGHRS, CDR2 YFSETQ. Trimming removed 1 base from V and 5 bases from J; junction bases left unmatched: 8.

The V and J genes are TRBV6-7 and TRBJ2-3; 7 bases match TRBD1. TRBV6-7 has ORF status, its function being uncertain. The CDR3 runs 19 residues. After removal of 0 bases from V and 1 base from J, the junction contained 13 bases not matched to a gene. The CDR3, as DNA: TGTGCCAGCAGTTACTCGATTTCATACAGGGGACGGGGCACAGATACGCAGTATTTT. It specifies CASSYSISYRGRGTDTQYF.

V and J are TRBV25-1 and TRBJ1-5; D remains unclear. This CDR3 comprises 15 residues. CDR1 and CDR2 (germline): MGHDK, SYGVNS. V was clipped by 2 bases and J by 2 bases, with 10 bases between them. The CDR3 protein is CASSEGGWGNQPQHF. Written as DNA, the CDR3 is TGTGCCAGCAGTGAAGGTGGATGGGGCAATCAGCCCCAGCATTTT.

This rearrangement joins TRBV19 to TRBJ1-3, with D unclear. Germline assignment: CDR1 LNHDA and CDR2 SQIVND (reference sequence). With 3 bases removed from V and 0 bases from J, the gap between germline ends came to 9 bases. This CDR3 has 15 residues. The CDR3 here is CASSIGQYSGNTIYF. In DNA form, the CDR3 reads TGTGCCAGTAGTATCGGGCAGTACTCTGGAAACACCATATATTTT.

In its sample, this clone was seen once. The chain joins TRBV7-2 to TRBJ1-2, with D uncertain. Germline V gene sequence: CDR1 SGHTA, CDR2 FQGNSA. V lost 1 base and J 7 bases, leaving 10 bases between the germline ends. The CDR3 is 13 amino acids. CDR3 bases: TGTGCCAGCAGCTTAGTACAATCGGGTGGCTACACCTTC. Protein sequence: CASSLVQSGGYTF.

This chain joins TRBV28 and TRBJ1-2; D is ambiguous. The CDR3 is 11 residues long. The V and J ends lost 5 bases and 7 bases respectively, with 8 bases between them. Looked up from germline, CDR1 is MDHEN and CDR2 is SYDVKM. CDR3 coding DNA: TGTGCCAGCAGTCCGACGTCTGGCTACACCTTC. Translated: CASSPTSGYTF.

V is TRBV7-8 and J is TRBJ2-7; D is undetermined. Germline assignment: CDR1 SGHVS and CDR2 FQNEAQ. The CDR3 is 13 residues long. V was trimmed by 5 bases and J by 7 bases, leaving 15 bases between them. CDR3 sequence reads: CASSATSLGEQYF. CDR3 DNA: TGTGCCAGCAGCGCCACGTCCTTGGGAGAGCAGTACTTC.

The V gene is TRBV7-9, the J gene TRBJ2-3; D ambiguous. The CDR3 is made up of 14 amino acids. Germline CDR1 and CDR2: SEHNR and FQNEAQ (reference sequence). The germline V and J ends were trimmed by 0 bases and 1 base, with 5 bases remaining between them. In nucleotides, the CDR3 is TGTGCCAGCAGCTTAGCAACAGGCACAGATACGCAGTATTTT. It specifies CASSLATGTDTQYF. Based on the CDR3 plus reference TRBV7-9 and TRBJ2-3, the full variable domain is DTGVSQNPRHKITKRGQNVTFRCDPISEHNRLYWYRQTLGQGPEFLTYFQNEAQLEKSRLLSDRFSAERPKGSFSTLEIQRTEQGDSAMYLCASSLATGTDTQYFGPGTRLTVL.